The sequence of this TCR beta chain was determined in a study of T-cell reconstitution after alpha-beta-depleted transplantation in children. This clonotype was recorded many times. The library targeted TCRbeta and was prepared with unique molecular identifiers. One entry per CDR3 protein, called by TCRdb with MiXCR from the PCR reads. Of approximately 190,000 distinct CDR3 sequences detected, about 6% appear once; the ten largest clones hold about 4.3%. The material was PBMCs, obtained before TCRalphabeta/CD19-depleted stem cell transplant. The receptor was derived from a girl under three years old with combined immunodeficiency, due to receive a stem cell transplant.

CDR3 amino acids: CASSLGRSSYEQYF. Here the CDR3 DNA reads TGTGCCAGCAGCTTAGGAAGGAGCTCCTACGAGCAGTACTTC. The V call is TRBV7-6, the J call TRBJ2-7; D gene unclear. The CDR3 totals 14 residues. V lost 1 base and J lost 0, with 7 bases in between. Germline-derived CDR1 and CDR2 are SGHVS and FNYEAQ.